The 28 T cell receptor beta chains in this list originate from one sample, sequenced in a study of control samples from healthy donors and cancer patients. Produced via immunoSEQ multiplex PCR; TCRdb's table is partial and in-frame only. The table shows around 120,000 clones, with 88% occurring only once. The sequencing input was blood. These receptors all come from a woman aged 65 to 85 in good health.

CDR3 loop: CATSRDVEPQHF. CDR3 nucleotide sequence: TGTGCCACCAGCAGAGATGTGGAGCCCCAGCATTTT. The rearrangement uses TRBV15 and TRBJ1-5; D gene ambiguous. CDR3 length equals 12 residues. V lost 0 bases to trimming and J lost 8 bases, with 5 bases between them. CDR1 is LNHNV and CDR2 is YYDKDF in the germline V gene (reference sequence). Full variable domain (missing parts from reference TRBV15 and TRBJ1-5): DAMVIQNPRYQVTQFGKPVTLSCSQTLNHNVMYWYQQKSSQAPKLLFHYYDKDFNNEADTPDNFQSRRPNTSFCFLDIRSPGLGDTAMYLCATSRDVEPQHFGDGTRLSIL.

This chain connects TRBV6-6 to TRBJ2-7, with D hard to call. With 6 bases removed from V and 5 bases from J, the gap between germline ends came to 8 bases. This CDR3 spans 11 amino acids. Germline V gives CDR1 MNHNY, CDR2 SVGAGI (reference sequence). The CDR3 DNA sequence: TGTGCCAGCAGCCCCAGTAACGAGCAGTACTTC. This sequence encodes CASSPSNEQYF.

V usage is TRBV7-9 and J usage is TRBJ1-6, with TRBD1 matching over 10 bases. This CDR3 is built from 14 residues. Germline lookup yields CDR1 SEHNR and CDR2 FQNEAQ (reference sequence). J was trimmed by 7 bases and V by 4 bases; bases with no gene match: 1. CDR3 nucleotide sequence: TGTGCCAGCAGCTCGGGACAGGGGAATTCACCCCTCCACTTT. Translation gives CASSSGQGNSPLHF.

V gene TRBV3-1 (or the pseudogene TRBV3-2) combines with J gene TRBJ1-4; 9 bases are a match to TRBD1. Germline values: CDR1 LGHDT, CDR2 YNNKEL (reference sequence). This CDR3 comprises 20 residues. V was clipped by 0 bases and J by 6 bases; unmatched bases: 17. CDR3 sequence: CASSQDGTGTGRTKYEKLFF. As DNA, the CDR3 is TGTGCCAGCAGCCAAGACGGCACCGGGACAGGGAGGACAAAGTATGAAAAACTGTTTTTT.

The chain employs TRBV19 and TRBJ2-3; no clear D gene. CDR3 length: 15 residues. In germline, CDR1 is LNHDA, CDR2 SQIVND (reference sequence). V lost 6 bases and J lost 1, with 14 bases in between. CDR3 DNA sequence: TGTGCCAGTAGCACTCAGACGGTTGGCACAGATACGCAGTATTTT. This encodes CASSTQTVGTDTQYF.

The J gene is TRBJ1-4, the V gene TRBV5-5; D might be TRBD1 (5 bases). The ends were cut back, 0 bases at V and 7 bases at J, with 10 bases in the middle. CDR1 SGHKS and CDR2 YYEKEE come from the germline V gene (reference sequence). The CDR3 has 14 amino acids. CDR3 amino acids: CASSLASGGEKLFF. The CDR3, as DNA: TGTGCCAGCAGCTTGGCCTCGGGGGGTGAAAAACTGTTTTTT.

This chain connects TRBV4-1 to TRBJ2-2, with 7 bases fitting TRBD2. V lost 0 bases, J lost 1 base, and 5 bases stayed unmatched. The CDR3 has 17 amino acids. CDR1 is MGHRA, CDR2 YSYEKL, per germline. The CDR3 DNA reads TGCGCCAGCAGCCAAGATATACTAGCGAGGAACACCGGGGAGCTGTTTTTT. Its translation is CASSQDILARNTGELFF.

J is TRBJ1-2 and V is TRBV19, with 12 nucleotides matching TRBD1. The trim removed 3 bases at V and 7 bases at J, leaving 6 bases unmatched. Germline V CDR1 and CDR2: LNHDA, SQIVND (reference sequence). The CDR3 totals 15 residues. CDR3 residues: CASSIPGQGAGGYTF. DNA of the CDR3: TGTGCCAGTAGTATTCCGGGACAGGGGGCGGGTGGCTACACCTTC.

The chain uses TRBV29-1 and TRBJ1-2; D not certain. The germline gives CDR1 SQVTM, CDR2 ANQGSEA. V was pared by 3 bases and J by 8 bases, with 10 bases between. This CDR3 comprises 11 residues. The CDR3 sequence is CSVEAPRGYTF. The CDR3 DNA reads as TGCAGCGTTGAGGCCCCCCGGGGCTACACCTTC.

This clone occurred a few times. This CDR3 is also generated by other DNA sequences in the sample. The chain has TRBV7-9 and TRBJ1-2; D ambiguous. CDR1 SEHNR and CDR2 FQNEAQ come from the germline V gene (reference sequence). CDR3 length: 13 amino acids. Trimming left V 5 bases short and J 2 bases short, with 9 bases between. This CDR3 is CASSPQRNYGYTF. The CDR3 DNA reads as TGTGCCAGCAGCCCGCAGAGAAACTATGGCTACACCTTC.

The chain recombines TRBV5-1 with TRBJ1-1; D gene uncertain. CDR1 and CDR2 (germline): SGHRS, YFSETQ. Trimming left V 0 bases short and J 0 bases short, with 9 bases between. The CDR3 runs to 15 residues. CDR3 sequence: CASSLAGEVNTEAFF. The CDR3 DNA follows: TGCGCCAGCAGCTTGGCTGGGGAGGTGAACACTGAAGCTTTCTTT.

J is TRBJ2-1 and V is TRBV7-2; D perhaps matches TRBD2 (7 bases). V was trimmed by 5 bases and J by 0 bases, leaving 17 bases between them. CDR1 SGHTA and CDR2 FQGNSA come from the germline V gene. The CDR3 length is 17 residues. The CDR3 is CASSPTRGPVSYNEQFF. CDR3 in DNA: TGTGCCAGCAGCCCCACGCGGGGGCCGGTCTCCTACAATGAGCAGTTCTTC.

The chain links TRBV6-5 to TRBJ1-4, with D possibly matching TRBD1 (5 bases). Between the trimmed V and J ends, which lost 3 bases and 9 bases, there was a span of 14 bases. Germline V gene sequence: CDR1 MNHEY, CDR2 SVGAGI. The CDR3 is made up of 14 amino acids. The CDR3, as DNA: TGTGCCAGCAGTTATTTCCGGGACGGTAAAAAACTGTTTTTT. It specifies CASSYFRDGKKLFF.

V gene TRBV9 combines with J gene TRBJ2-3; 9 bases match TRBD2. Germline loops: CDR1 SGDLS, CDR2 YYNGEE. V trimming: 2 bases; J trimming: 5 bases; junction bases outside the gene matches: 6. The CDR3 extends over 15 amino acids. The CDR3 coding sequence is TGTGCCAGCAGCGTCAGCGGGGGGCGCGGAGATACGCAGTATTTT. Translating it yields CASSVSGGRGDTQYF.

This chain connects TRBV7-9 to TRBJ1-1; 8 positions agree with TRBD1. The CDR3 covers 14 residues. Germline V gene lookup returns CDR1 SEHNR and CDR2 FQNEAQ (reference sequence). Trimming at V came to 7 bases and at J to 3 bases, leaving 7 bases not matched to a gene. As DNA, the CDR3 is TGTGCCAGCAACCGTCAGGGGGCTGACACTGAAGCTTTCTTT. Protein: CASNRQGADTEAFF. The full variable domain, with the rest looked up from reference TRBV7-9 and TRBJ1-1, is DTGVSQNPRHKITKRGQNVTFRCDPISEHNRLYWYRQTLGQGPEFLTYFQNEAQLEKSRLLSDRFSAERPKGSFSTLEIQRTEQGDSAMYLCASNRQGADTEAFFGQGTRLTVV.

The chain links TRBV5-1 to TRBJ2-7; 10 nucleotides line up with TRBD1. V was clipped by 5 bases and J by 2 bases; unmatched bases: 4. This CDR3 comprises 14 residues. The germline CDR1 and CDR2 sequences are SGHRS and YFSETQ. The CDR3 spells CASRIGQGAYEQYF. CDR3 coding DNA: TGCGCCAGCAGAATTGGACAGGGGGCCTACGAGCAGTACTTC.

This clone was recorded once. This sequence joins TRBV24-1 and TRBJ2-7; a possible D gene is TRBD2 (5 bases). In germline, CDR1 is KGHDR, CDR2 SFDVKD. The V gene lost 1 base and the J gene lost 3 bases, with 18 bases spanning the gap. The CDR3 is 17 amino acids. The CDR3 nucleotides read TGTGCCACCAGTGATTTCGGGAATCATTGGGTAAACTACGAGCAGTACTTC. This encodes CATSDFGNHWVNYEQYF.

This rearrangement joins TRBV5-1 to TRBJ2-2, with 13 bases matching TRBD2. Germline CDR1 and CDR2: SGHRS and YFSETQ. Germline trimming cut 4 bases from V and 7 bases from J; bases unmatched to any gene: 10. There are 17 residues in the CDR3. The CDR3 bases are TGCGCCAGCAGCCTACCCACTAGCGGGGGGGCAGGCGGGGAGCTGTTTTTT. Translated, it gives CASSLPTSGGAGGELFF. Filled out from reference TRBV5-1 and TRBJ2-2, the complete variable domain reads KAGVTQTPRYLIKTRGQQVTLSCSPISGHRSVSWYQQTPGQGLQFLFEYFSETQRNKGNFPGRFSGRQFSNSRSEMNVSTLELGDSALYLCASSLPTSGGAGGELFFGEGSRLTVL.

This chain joins TRBV11-2 and TRBJ2-2; no clear D. V dropped 0 bases and J dropped 3 bases, with 8 bases sitting between them. Germline CDR1 is SGHAT and CDR2 is FQNNGV. The CDR3 is made up of 15 amino acids. The CDR3 reads CASSLEGSYTGELFF. CDR3 DNA sequence: TGTGCCAGCAGCTTAGAGGGTAGTTACACCGGGGAGCTGTTTTTT.

The chain couples TRBV6-5 to TRBJ2-3; D remains unclear. CDR1 and CDR2 (germline): MNHEY, SVGAGI. This CDR3 comprises 13 residues. V was shortened by 4 bases and J by 2 bases, with 7 bases between the two germline ends. CDR3 nucleotide sequence: TGTGCCAGCAGTTCACAAGACACAGATACGCAGTATTTT. It is translated as CASSSQDTDTQYF.

This chain connects TRBV6-5 to TRBJ2-2; a possible D gene is TRBD1 (5 bases). The germline V gene has CDR1 MNHEY and CDR2 SVGAGI. V was pared by 10 bases and J by 5 bases, with 20 bases between. CDR3 size: 15 residues. The CDR3 sequence: CANNDNRYRTGELFF. The CDR3 DNA follows: TGTGCCAACAACGATAACAGGTATCGAACCGGGGAGCTGTTTTTT.

The V call is TRBV7-2, the J call TRBJ2-1; 7 bases match TRBD2. V dropped 1 base and J dropped 9; count of bases not matched to a gene: 6. This CDR3 region has 14 residues. Germline V gene lookup returns CDR1 SGHTA and CDR2 FQGNSA. CDR3 sequence reads: CASSLGGGATEQFF. In DNA, the CDR3 is TGTGCCAGCAGCTTAGGCGGGGGAGCCACTGAGCAGTTCTTC.

The chain uses TRBV10-3 and TRBJ2-3; unclear D gene. The V end lost 11 bases, the J end lost 0 bases, and 21 bases lay between the germline ends. The CDR3 contains 16 residues. Per germline, CDR1 ENHRY and CDR2 SYGVKD. CDR3 bases: TGTGCCTTATCAAGGTACGAGAGCTCTAGCACAGATACGCAGTATTTT. Amino acid sequence: CALSRYESSSTDTQYF.

V and J are TRBV24-1 and TRBJ2-5; the D is unclear. Germline V gene lookup returns CDR1 KGHDR and CDR2 SFDVKD. CDR3 length: 14 amino acids. With 4 bases removed from V and 5 bases from J, the gap between germline ends came to 13 bases. CDR3: CATSDRIGGETQYF. The CDR3 DNA follows: TGTGCCACCAGTGACCGTATCGGTGGGGAGACCCAGTACTTC.

This sequence joins TRBV19 and TRBJ1-2; the D is unclear. V was cut by 2 bases and J by 2 bases, with 9 bases left in between. CDR1 and CDR2 from the germline V gene are LNHDA and SQIVND (reference sequence). The length of the CDR3 is 14 residues. CDR3 coding DNA: TGTGCCAGTAGTATATCAGGCCCCAACTATGGCTACACCTTC. It codes for CASSISGPNYGYTF. Full variable domain (outside the CDR3, taken from reference TRBV19 and TRBJ1-2): DGGITQSPKYLFRKEGQNVTLSCEQNLNHDAMYWYRQDPGQGLRLIYYSQIVNDFQKGDIAEGYSVSREKKESFPLTVTSAQKNPTAFYLCASSISGPNYGYTFGSGTRLTVV.

This clone was detected only once. This chain joins TRBV4-1 and TRBJ2-5, with D uncertain. CDR1 is MGHRA, CDR2 YSYEKL, per germline. This CDR3 region has 13 residues. V was clipped by 1 base and J by 5 bases, with 8 bases between them. The CDR3 nucleotides are TGCGCCAGCAGCCAAGCTCAAGTGGAGACCCAGTACTTC. Amino acid sequence: CASSQAQVETQYF.

The DNA of the CDR3 is TGCAGCGTTGATTGGGTGGTGGGTTCTGAGCAGTTCTTC. Residues: CSVDWVVGSEQFF. This sequence joins TRBV29-1 and TRBJ2-1, with unresolved D. V lost 3 bases to trimming and J lost 9 bases, with 15 bases between them. CDR3 size: 13 residues. The V gene's germline CDR1 is SQVTM and CDR2 ANQGSEA.

The rearrangement joins TRBV14 to TRBJ2-5; D remains unclear. Germline V gene sequence: CDR1 SGHDN, CDR2 FVKESK. Trimming shortened V by 6 bases and J by 13 bases, and 9 bases separated the two germline ends. The CDR3 extends over 9 amino acids. The CDR3 loop reads CASRVLRYF. The CDR3 DNA reads as TGTGCCAGCAGGGTCCTCCGGTACTTC. Drawing the rest from reference TRBV14 and TRBJ2-5, the complete variable domain is EAGVTQFPSHSVIEKGQTVTLRCDPISGHDNLYWYRRVMGKEIKFLLHFVKESKQDESGMPNNRFLAERTGGTYSTLKVQPAELEDSGVYFCASRVLRYFGPGTRLLVL.